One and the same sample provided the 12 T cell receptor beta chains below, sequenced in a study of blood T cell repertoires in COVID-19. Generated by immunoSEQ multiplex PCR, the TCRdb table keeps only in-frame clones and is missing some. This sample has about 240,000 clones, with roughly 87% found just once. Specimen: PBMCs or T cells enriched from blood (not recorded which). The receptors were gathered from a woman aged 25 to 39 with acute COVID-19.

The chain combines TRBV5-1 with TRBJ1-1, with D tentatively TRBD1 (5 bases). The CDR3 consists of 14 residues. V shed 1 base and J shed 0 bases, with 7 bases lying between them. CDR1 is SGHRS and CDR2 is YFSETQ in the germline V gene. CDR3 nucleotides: TGCGCCAGCAGCTTGTCAGGGTTGAACACTGAAGCTTTCTTT. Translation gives CASSLSGLNTEAFF.

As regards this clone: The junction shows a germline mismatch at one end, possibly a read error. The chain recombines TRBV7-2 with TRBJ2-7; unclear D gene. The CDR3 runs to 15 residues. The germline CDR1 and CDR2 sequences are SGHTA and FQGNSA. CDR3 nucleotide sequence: TGTGCCAGCAGCTTAGGTGAGACTCTCTCCAACGAGCAGTACTTC. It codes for CASSLGETLSNEQYF.

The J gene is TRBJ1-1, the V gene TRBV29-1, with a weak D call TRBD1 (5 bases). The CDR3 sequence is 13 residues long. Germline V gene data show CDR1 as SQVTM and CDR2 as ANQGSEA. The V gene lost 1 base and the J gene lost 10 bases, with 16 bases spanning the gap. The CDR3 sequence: CSVEGGRGGVAFF. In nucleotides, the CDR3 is TGCAGCGTTGAAGGTGGCCGGGGCGGGGTAGCTTTCTTT.

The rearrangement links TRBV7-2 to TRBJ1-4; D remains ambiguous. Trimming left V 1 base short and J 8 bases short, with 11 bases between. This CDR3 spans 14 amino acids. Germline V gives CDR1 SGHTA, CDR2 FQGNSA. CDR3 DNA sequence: TGTGCCAGCAGCTTAGGCGGGGTAGGGGAAAAACTGTTTTTT. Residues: CASSLGGVGEKLFF.

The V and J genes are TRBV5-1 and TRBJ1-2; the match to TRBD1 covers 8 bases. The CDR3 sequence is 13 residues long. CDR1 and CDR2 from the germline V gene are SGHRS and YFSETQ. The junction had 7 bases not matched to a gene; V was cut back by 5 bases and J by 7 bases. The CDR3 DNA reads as TGCGCCAGCAGTCGTGACCAGGGGGCTGGCTACACCTTC. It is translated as CASSRDQGAGYTF. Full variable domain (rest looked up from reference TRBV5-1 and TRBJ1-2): KAGVTQTPRYLIKTRGQQVTLSCSPISGHRSVSWYQQTPGQGLQFLFEYFSETQRNKGNFPGRFSGRQFSNSRSEMNVSTLELGDSALYLCASSRDQGAGYTFGSGTRLTVV.

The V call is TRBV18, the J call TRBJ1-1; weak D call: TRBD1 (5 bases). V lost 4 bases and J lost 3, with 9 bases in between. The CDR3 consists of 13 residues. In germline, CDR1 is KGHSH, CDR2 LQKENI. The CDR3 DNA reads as TGTGCCAGCTCACGTCTCAGGGACACTGAAGCTTTCTTT. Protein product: CASSRLRDTEAFF.

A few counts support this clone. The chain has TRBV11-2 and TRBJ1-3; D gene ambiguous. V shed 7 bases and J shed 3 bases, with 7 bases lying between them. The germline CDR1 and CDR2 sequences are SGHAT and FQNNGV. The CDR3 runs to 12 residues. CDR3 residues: CASTVGGNTIYF. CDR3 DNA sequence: TGTGCCAGCACGGTTGGTGGAAACACCATATATTTT. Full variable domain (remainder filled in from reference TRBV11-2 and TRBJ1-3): EAGVAQSPRYKIIEKRQSVAFWCNPISGHATLYWYQQILGQGPKLLIQFQNNGVVDDSQLPKDRFSAERLKGVDSTLKIQPAKLEDSAVYLCASTVGGNTIYFGEGSWLTVV.

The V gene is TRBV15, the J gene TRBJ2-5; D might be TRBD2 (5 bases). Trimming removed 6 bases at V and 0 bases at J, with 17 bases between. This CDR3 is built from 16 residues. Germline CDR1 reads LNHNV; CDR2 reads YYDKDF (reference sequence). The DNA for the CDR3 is TGTGCCACCAGATTTAGAGGGTCCAGTTACCAAGAGACCCAGTACTTC. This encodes CATRFRGSSYQETQYF.

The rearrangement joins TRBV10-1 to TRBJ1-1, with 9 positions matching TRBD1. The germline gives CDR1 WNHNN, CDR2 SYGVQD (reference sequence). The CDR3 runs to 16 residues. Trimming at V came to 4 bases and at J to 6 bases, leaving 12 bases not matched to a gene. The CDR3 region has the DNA TGCGCCAGCAGTGGGACACCGGGACAGGGTATCGCTGAAGCTTTCTTT. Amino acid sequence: CASSGTPGQGIAEAFF.

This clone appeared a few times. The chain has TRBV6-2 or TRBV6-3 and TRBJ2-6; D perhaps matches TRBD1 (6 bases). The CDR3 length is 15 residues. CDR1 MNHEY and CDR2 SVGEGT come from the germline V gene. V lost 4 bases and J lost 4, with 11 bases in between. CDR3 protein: CASSLQGDGANVLTF. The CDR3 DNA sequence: TGTGCCAGCAGTTTACAGGGTGACGGGGCCAACGTCCTGACTTTC.

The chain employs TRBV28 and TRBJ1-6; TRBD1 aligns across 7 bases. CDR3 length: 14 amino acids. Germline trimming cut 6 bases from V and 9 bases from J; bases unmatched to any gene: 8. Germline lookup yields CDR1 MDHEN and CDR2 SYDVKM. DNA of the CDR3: TGTGCCAGCAGCATAAGACAGGGAAGTTCACCCCTCCACTTT. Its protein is CASSIRQGSSPLHF.

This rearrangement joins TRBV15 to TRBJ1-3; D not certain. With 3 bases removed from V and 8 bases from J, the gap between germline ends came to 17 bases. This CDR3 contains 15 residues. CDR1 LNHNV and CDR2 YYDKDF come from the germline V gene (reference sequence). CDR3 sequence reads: CATSSRPGSGHTIYF. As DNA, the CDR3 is TGTGCCACCAGCAGTCGTCCGGGATCAGGACACACCATATATTTT. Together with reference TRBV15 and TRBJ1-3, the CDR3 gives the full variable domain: DAMVIQNPRYQVTQFGKPVTLSCSQTLNHNVMYWYQQKSSQAPKLLFHYYDKDFNNEADTPDNFQSRRPNTSFCFLDIRSPGLGDTAMYLCATSSRPGSGHTIYFGEGSWLTVV.